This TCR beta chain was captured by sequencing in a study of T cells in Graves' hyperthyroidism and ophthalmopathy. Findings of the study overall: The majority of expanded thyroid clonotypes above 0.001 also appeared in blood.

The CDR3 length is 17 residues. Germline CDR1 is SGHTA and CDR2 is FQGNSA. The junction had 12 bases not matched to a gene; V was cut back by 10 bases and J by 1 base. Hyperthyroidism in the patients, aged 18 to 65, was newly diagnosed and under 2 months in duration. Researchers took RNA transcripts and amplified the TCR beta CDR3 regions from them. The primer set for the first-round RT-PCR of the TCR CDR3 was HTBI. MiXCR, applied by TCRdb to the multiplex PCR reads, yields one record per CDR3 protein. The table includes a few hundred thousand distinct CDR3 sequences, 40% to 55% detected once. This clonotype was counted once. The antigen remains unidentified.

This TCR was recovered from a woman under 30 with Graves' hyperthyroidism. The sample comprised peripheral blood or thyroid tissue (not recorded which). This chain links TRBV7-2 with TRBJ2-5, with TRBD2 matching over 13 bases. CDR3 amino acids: CATSDPGLAGAQETQYF. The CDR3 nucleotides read TGTGCCACCAGTGACCCTGGACTAGCGGGAGCCCAAGAGACCCAGTACTTC.